The clone carrying this TCR beta chain has more than one count but fewer than ten. Its cognate antigen is unknown. This sample is drawn from a study of vaccination effects on CD4 cells after COVID-19. The data were produced by immunoSEQ multiplex PCR, yet TCRdb's version contains in-frame clones alone and is incomplete. The profile shows about 25,000 clones, less than 85% of them singletons. Expansion with viral peptide pools was applied to antigen-specific CD4+ T cells by the ViraFEST assay prior to sequencing. CD4+ T cell isolation took place after less than 13 days of culture. PCR confirmed that the person was infected with SARS-CoV-2 between March and December 2020. The germline V gene encodes CDR1 SGHTA and CDR2 FQGNSA. This CDR3 spans 14 amino acids. Trimming took 7 bases from V and 7 from J; bases not matched to a gene: 12.

The sequence was obtained from a human donor who had a prior SARS-CoV-2 infection. The sequences come from CD4+ T cells from PBMCs cultured with SARS-CoV-2 spike peptides, collected before COVID-19 vaccination. V and J are TRBV7-2 and TRBJ1-1; 7 nucleotides line up with TRBD1. CDR3 residues: CASTRYRGQDEAFF. CDR3 coding DNA: TGTGCCAGCACCCGTTACAGGGGCCAAGATGAAGCTTTCTTT.